The source of this T cell receptor beta chain is a study of shared clonotypes between healthy human individuals. Findings of the study overall: Several donors had around 5% of their naive CD4 clonotypes in common.

Terminally differentiated effector memory CD45RA+ cells were excluded by CCR7 positive selection of CD45RO-negative cells. Trimming cost V 5 bases and J 0 bases, with 14 bases left between them. From germline, CDR1 is SQVTM and CDR2 ANQGSEA. CDR3 length equals 15 residues. A remark on this clone: Antigen specificity is unknown.

This table comes from immunoSEQ multiplex PCR, and its TCRdb copy is limited to in-frame clones, with some not included. The table lists more than 500,000 clones, 90% to 95% of them singletons, with 0.11% in the top ten. The rearrangement links TRBV29-1 to TRBJ1-3; maybe TRBD1 (6 bases). This TCR was sampled from a woman in her 30s in good health. Source material: naive CD8+ T cells sorted from blood. The CDR3 DNA reads TGCAGCGTTCAAGGGGGACGGTACTCTGGAAACACCATATATTTT. Translated, it gives CSVQGGRYSGNTIYF.